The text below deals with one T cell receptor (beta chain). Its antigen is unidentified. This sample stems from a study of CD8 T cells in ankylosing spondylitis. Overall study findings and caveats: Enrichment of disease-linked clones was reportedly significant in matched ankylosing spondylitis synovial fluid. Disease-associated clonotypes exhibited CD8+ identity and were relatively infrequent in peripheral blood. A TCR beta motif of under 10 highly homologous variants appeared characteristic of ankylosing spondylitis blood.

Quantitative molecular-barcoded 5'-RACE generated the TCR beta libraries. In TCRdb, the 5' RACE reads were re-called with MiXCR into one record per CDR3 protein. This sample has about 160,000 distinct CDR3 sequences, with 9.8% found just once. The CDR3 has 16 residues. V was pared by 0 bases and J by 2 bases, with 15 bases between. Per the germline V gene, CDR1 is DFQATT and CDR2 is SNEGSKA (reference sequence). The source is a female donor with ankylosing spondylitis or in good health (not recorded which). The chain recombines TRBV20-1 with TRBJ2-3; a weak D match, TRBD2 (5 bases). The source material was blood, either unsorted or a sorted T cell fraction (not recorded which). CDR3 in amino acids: CSAREFLERITDTQYF. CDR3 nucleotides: TGCAGTGCTAGAGAGTTCTTGGAGCGGATCACAGATACGCAGTATTTT.